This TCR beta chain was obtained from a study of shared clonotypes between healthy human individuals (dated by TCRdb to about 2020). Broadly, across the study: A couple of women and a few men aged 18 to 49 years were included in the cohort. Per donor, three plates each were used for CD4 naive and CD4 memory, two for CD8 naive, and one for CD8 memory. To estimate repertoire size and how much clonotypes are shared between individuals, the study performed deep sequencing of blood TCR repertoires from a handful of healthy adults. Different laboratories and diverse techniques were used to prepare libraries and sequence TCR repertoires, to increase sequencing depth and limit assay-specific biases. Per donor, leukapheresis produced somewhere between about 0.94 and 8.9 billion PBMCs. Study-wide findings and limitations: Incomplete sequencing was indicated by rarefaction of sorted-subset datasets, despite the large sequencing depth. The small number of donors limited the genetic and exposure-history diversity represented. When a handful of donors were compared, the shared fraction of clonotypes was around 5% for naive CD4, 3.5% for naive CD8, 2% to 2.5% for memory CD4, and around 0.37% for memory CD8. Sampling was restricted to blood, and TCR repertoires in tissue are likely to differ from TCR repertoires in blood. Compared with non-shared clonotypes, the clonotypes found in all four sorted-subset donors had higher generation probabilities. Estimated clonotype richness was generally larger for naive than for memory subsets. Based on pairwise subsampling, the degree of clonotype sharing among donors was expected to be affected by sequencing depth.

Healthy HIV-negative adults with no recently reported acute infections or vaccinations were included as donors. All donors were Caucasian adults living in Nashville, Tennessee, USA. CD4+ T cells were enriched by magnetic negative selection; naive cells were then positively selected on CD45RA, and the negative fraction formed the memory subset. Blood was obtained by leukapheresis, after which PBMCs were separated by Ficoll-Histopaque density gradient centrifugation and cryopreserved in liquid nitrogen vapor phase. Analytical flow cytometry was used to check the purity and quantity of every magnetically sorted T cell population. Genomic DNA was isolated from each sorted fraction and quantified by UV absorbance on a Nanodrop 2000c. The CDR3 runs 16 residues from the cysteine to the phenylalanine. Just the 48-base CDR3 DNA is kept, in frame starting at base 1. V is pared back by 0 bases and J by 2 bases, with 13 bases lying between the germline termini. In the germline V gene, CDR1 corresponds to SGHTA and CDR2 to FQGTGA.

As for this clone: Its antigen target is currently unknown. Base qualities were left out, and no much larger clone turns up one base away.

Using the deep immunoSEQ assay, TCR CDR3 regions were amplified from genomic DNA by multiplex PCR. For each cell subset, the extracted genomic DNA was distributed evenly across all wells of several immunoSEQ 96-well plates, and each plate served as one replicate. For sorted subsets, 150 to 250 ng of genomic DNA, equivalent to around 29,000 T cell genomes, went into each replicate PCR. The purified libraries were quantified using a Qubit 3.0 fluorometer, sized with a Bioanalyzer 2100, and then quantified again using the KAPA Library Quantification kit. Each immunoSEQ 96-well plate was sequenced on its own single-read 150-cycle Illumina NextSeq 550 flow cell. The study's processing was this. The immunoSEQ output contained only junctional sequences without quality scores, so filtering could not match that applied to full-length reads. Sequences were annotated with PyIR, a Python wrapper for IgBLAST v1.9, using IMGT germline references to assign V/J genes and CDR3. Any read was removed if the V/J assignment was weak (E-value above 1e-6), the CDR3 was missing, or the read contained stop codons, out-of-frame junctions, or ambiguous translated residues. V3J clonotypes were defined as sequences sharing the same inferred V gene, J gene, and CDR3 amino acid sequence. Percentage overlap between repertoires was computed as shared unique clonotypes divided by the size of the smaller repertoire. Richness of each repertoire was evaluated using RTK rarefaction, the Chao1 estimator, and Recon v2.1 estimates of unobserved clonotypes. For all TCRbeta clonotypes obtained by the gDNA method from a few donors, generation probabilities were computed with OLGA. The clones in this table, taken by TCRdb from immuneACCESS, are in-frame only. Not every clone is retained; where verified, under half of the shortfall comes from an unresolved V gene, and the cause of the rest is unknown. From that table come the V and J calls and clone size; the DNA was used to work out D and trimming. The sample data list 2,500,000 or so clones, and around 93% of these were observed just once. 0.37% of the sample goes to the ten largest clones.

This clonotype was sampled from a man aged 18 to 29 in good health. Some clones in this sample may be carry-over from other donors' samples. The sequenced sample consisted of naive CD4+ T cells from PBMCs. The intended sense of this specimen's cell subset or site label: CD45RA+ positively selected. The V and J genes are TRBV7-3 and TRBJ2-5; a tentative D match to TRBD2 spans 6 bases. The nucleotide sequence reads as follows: TGTGCCAGCAGCTTAACGAGTAGCGGACCGCAAGAGACCCAGTACTTC. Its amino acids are CASSLTSSGPQETQYF. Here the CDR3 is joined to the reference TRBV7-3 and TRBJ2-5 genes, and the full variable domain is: GAGVSQTPSNKVTEKGKYVELRCDPISGHTALYWYRQSLGQGPEFLIYFQGTGAADDSGLPNDRFFAVRPEGSVSTLKIQRTERGDSAVYLCASSLTSSGPQETQYFGPGTRLLVL.